This T cell receptor (beta chain) emerged from a study of cytomegalovirus exposure and HLA in healthy donors. Study-level background: Under 90% of roughly 430 genotyped donors fell in the Caucasian-associated ancestry cluster.

Overall study results and limits: The majority of TCR sequences were rare, yet some public TCRs appeared in many donors. Sequence variants that were highly shared formed a cluster that was likely a sequencing artifact.

The PCR employed 60 Vbeta primers together with 13 Jbeta primers. Here immunoSEQ multiplex PCR was the method, and the copy in TCRdb shows in-frame clones only, minus some. The data hold approximately 54,000 clones, with around 82% observed a single time. This CDR3 has 16 amino acids. As regards this clone: Its target is unknown.

The rearrangement joins TRBV21-1 to TRBJ2-5; the table's D call of TRBD1 was not tested on the DNA. The J call is doubtful: the DNA matches TRBJ2-7 better. TRBV21-1 is an annotated pseudogene. The source material was PBMCs. This sequence was found in a woman aged 18-35 years in good health and CMV-seronegative. CDR3 DNA sequence: TGTGCCAGCAGCAAAGGATGGGGCAGGGCAACCTACGAGCAGTACTTC. Its translation: CASSKGWGRATYEQYF.